The source of this TCR beta chain is a study of T-cell memory formation after mild COVID-19. In this sample, this clonotype turned up a few times. MiXCR, run by TCRdb on the 5' RACE reads, gives a single entry per CDR3 protein. The sample lists roughly 500,000 distinct CDR3 sequences; about a fifth were seen once. The origin of this receptor is an adult woman who had mild COVID-19 (a few samples of this study predate the infection). Cell type and time point are not known. The specimen was PBMCs or a T cell subset sorted from them (not recorded which).

This chain's CDR3 is CASSLIRVSTDTQYF. In DNA, the CDR3 is TGTGCCAGCAGCTTGATCAGGGTTAGCACAGATACGCAGTATTTT. The genes are TRBV5-5 and TRBJ2-3; the D gene is possibly TRBD1 (5 bases). This CDR3 comprises 15 residues. V was pared by 1 base and J by 0 bases, with 9 bases between. Looked up from germline, CDR1 is SGHKS and CDR2 is YYEKEE (reference sequence).